One and the same sample provided the 4 T cell receptor beta chains below, sequenced in a study of graft-versus-host responses after intestinal transplantation. No antigen has been identified for these receptors. TCRdb's table, derived via immunoSEQ multiplex PCR, lists solely in-frame clones and lacks some. The sample lists around 77,000 clones; roughly 94% were seen once. Sequences were derived from unstimulated CD8+ T cells sorted from spleen or lymph node cells, sampled before intestinal transplant. These TCRs come from a human donor who received an intestinal transplant.

This CDR3 is CASTPGLAVYNEQFF. CDR3 in DNA: TGTGCCAGCACTCCAGGACTAGCGGTCTACAATGAGCAGTTCTTC. V usage is TRBV7-9 and J usage is TRBJ2-1, with TRBD2 matching 10 bases. With 7 bases clipped from V and 3 bases from J, the junction kept 6 bases outside the gene matches. This CDR3 spans 15 amino acids. Per germline, CDR1 SEHNR and CDR2 FQNEAQ (reference sequence).

The genes are TRBV7-6 and TRBJ2-1, with TRBD2 as a possible D gene (6 bases). V was trimmed by 4 bases and J by 4 bases, leaving 8 bases between them. In germline, CDR1 is SGHVS, CDR2 FNYEAQ. This CDR3 contains 13 residues. This CDR3 reads CASSSAGYNEQFF. Written as DNA, the CDR3 is TGTGCCAGCAGCTCCGCGGGGTACAATGAGCAGTTCTTC.

In its sample, this clone was seen a few times. The rearrangement joins TRBV6-5 to TRBJ2-7, with D tentatively TRBD2 (6 bases). V was trimmed by 2 bases and J by 0 bases, leaving 11 bases between them. The germline CDR1 and CDR2 sequences are MNHEY and SVGAGI. CDR3 size: 15 residues. Here the CDR3 DNA reads TGTGCCAGCAGTTACCTTAGCGGAAGCTCCTACGAGCAGTACTTC. As protein: CASSYLSGSSYEQYF.

The chain carries TRBV27 and TRBJ1-6; TRBD1 agrees at 10 bases. Germline lookup yields CDR1 MNHEY and CDR2 SMNVEV (reference sequence). The CDR3 contains 18 residues. V lost 0 bases to trimming and J lost 8 bases; unmatched junction nucleotides: 10. In DNA form, the CDR3 reads TGTGCCAGCAGTTTATCAACGCCCGGACAGGGGGTGTATTCACCCCTCCACTTT. Translating it yields CASSLSTPGQGVYSPLHF.